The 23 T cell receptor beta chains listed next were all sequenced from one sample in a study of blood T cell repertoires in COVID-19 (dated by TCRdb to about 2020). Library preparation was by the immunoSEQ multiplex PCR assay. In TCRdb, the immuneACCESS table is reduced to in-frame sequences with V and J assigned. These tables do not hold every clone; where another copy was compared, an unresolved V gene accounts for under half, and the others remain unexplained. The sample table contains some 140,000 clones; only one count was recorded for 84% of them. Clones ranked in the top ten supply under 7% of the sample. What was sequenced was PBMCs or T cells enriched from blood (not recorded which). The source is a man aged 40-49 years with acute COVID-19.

The CDR3 protein is CASRSLYGYTF. CDR3 nucleotide sequence: TGTGCCAGCAGATCCCTTTATGGCTACACCTTC. The chain couples TRBV28 to TRBJ1-2; no clear D gene. Between the trimmed V and J ends, which lost 6 bases and 5 bases, there was a span of 7 bases. Germline V gene lookup returns CDR1 MDHEN and CDR2 SYDVKM. The CDR3 runs to 11 residues.

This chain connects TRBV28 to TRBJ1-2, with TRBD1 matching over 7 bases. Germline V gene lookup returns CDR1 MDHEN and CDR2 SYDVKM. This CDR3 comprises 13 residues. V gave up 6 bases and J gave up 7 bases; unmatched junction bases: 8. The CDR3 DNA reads TGTGCCAGCAGGACCCCGGACAGGTTTGGCTACACCTTC. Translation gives CASRTPDRFGYTF.

This CDR3 reads CSAGKGGPQHF. CDR3 nucleotide sequence: TGCAGCGCCGGGAAGGGAGGGCCCCAGCATTTT. The chain carries TRBV29-1 and TRBJ1-5; no clear D gene. CDR1 is SQVTM, CDR2 ANQGSEA, per germline. This CDR3 has 11 residues. V was clipped by 7 bases and J by 9 bases, with 13 bases between them.

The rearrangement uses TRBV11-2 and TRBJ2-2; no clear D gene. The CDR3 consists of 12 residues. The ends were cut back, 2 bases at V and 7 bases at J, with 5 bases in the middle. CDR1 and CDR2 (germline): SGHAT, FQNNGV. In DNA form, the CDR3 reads TGTGCCAGCAGCTTAAGACACGGGGAGCTGTTTTTT. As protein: CASSLRHGELFF.

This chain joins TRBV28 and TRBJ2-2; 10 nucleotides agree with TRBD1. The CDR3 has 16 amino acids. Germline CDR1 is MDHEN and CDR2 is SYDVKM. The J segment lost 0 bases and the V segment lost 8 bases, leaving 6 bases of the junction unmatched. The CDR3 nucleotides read TGTGCCAGCGACCGACAGGGGGCTACGAACACCGGGGAGCTGTTTTTT. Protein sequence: CASDRQGATNTGELFF.

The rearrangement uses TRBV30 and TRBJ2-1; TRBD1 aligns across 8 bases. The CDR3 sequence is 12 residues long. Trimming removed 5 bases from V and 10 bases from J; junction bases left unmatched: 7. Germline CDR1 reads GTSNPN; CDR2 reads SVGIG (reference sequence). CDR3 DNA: TGTGCCTGGGGACAGGGATCCCGAGAGCAGTTCTTC. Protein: CAWGQGSREQFF.

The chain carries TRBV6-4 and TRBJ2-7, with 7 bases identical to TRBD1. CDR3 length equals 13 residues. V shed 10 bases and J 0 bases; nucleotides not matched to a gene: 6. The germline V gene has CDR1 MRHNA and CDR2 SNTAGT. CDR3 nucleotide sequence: TGTGCCAAAGACAGGGCTAGCTCCTACGAGCAGTACTTC. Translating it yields CAKDRASSYEQYF.

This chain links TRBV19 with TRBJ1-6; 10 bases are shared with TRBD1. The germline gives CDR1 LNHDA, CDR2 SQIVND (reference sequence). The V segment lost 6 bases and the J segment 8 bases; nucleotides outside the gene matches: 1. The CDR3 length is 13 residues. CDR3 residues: CASRTGGDSPLHF. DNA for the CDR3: TGTGCCAGTAGGACAGGGGGCGATTCACCCCTCCACTTT.

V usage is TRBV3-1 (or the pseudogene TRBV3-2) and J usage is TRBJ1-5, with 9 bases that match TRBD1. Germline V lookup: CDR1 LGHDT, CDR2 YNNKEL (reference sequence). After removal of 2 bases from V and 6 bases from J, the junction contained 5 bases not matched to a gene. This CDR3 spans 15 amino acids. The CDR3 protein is CASSQTGQGLQPQHF. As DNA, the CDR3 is TGTGCCAGCAGCCAAACGGGACAGGGTCTTCAGCCCCAGCATTTT.

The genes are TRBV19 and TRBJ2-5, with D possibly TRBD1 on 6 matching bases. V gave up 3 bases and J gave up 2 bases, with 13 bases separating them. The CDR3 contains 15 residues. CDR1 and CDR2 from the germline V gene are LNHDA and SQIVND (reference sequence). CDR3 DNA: TGTGCCAGTAGTATCCAGACAGGAAAACAAGAGACCCAGTACTTC. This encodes CASSIQTGKQETQYF.

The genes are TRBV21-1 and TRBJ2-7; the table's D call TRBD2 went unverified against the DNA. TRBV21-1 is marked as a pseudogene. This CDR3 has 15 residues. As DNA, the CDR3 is TGTGCCAGCAGCGTACCGGGACTAGCGGGTTACGAGCAGTACTTC. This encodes CASSVPGLAGYEQYF.

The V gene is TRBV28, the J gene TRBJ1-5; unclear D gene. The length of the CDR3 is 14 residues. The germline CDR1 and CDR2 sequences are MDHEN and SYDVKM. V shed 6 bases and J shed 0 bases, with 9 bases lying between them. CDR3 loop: CASRYEYSNQPQHF. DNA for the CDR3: TGTGCCAGCAGGTACGAGTATAGCAATCAGCCCCAGCATTTT.

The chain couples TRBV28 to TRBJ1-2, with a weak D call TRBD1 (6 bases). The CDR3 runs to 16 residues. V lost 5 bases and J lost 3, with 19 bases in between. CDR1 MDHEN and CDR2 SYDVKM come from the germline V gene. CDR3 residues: CASSGQGIFFYYGYTF. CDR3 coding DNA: TGTGCCAGCAGTGGGCAGGGGATTTTTTTTTACTATGGCTACACCTTC.

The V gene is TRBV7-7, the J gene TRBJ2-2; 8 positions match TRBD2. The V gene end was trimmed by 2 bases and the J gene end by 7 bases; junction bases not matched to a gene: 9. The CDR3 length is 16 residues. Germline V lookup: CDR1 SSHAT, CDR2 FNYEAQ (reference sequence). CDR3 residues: CASSLYTAGGSGELFF. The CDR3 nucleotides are TGTGCCAGCAGCTTATACACTGCGGGGGGCAGCGGGGAGCTGTTTTTT. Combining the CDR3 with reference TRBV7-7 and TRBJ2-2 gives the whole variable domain GAGVSQSPRYKVTKRGQDVTLRCDPISSHATLYWYQQALGQGPEFLTYFNYEAQPDKSGLPSDRFSAERPEGSISTLTIQRTEQRDSAMYRCASSLYTAGGSGELFFGEGSRLTVL.

Here the CDR3 reads CASSDLGALETQYF. CDR3 sequence (DNA): TGTGCCAGCAGTGACCTGGGGGCCTTAGAGACCCAGTACTTC. The V gene is TRBV6-1, the J gene TRBJ2-5, with D possibly being TRBD1 (6 bases). The CDR3 is 14 amino acids. Germline loops: CDR1 MNHNS, CDR2 SASEGT. V lost 3 bases, J lost 4 bases, and 12 bases lay in between.

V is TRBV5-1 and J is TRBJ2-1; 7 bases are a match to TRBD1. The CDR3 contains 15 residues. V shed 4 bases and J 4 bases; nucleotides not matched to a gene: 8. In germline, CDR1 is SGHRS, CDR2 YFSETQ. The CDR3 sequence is CASSASGTAYNEQFF. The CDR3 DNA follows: TGCGCCAGCAGCGCGAGTGGGACAGCTTACAATGAGCAGTTCTTC.

The CDR3 coding sequence is TGCGCCAGCAGCCCCCGATTAGCGGGAGCGCCCGATGAGCAGTTCTTC. The encoded protein is CASSPRLAGAPDEQFF. The chain uses TRBV4-3 and TRBJ2-1; 9 bases match TRBD2. The J segment lost 8 bases and the V segment lost 4 bases, leaving 12 bases of the junction unmatched. This CDR3 is built from 16 residues. Per germline, CDR1 LGHNA and CDR2 YSLEER.

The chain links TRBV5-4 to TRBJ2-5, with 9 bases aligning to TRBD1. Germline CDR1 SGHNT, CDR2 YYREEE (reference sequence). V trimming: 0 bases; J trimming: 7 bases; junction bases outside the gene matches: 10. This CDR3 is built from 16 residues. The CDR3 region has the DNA TGTGCCAGCAGCTTGGGTGGGATACAGGGGGCAGGGACCCAGTACTTC. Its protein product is CASSLGGIQGAGTQYF.

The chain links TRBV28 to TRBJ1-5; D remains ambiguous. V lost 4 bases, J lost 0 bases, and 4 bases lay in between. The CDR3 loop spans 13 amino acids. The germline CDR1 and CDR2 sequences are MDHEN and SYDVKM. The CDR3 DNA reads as TGTGCCAGCAGTTCTTATAGCAATCAGCCCCAGCATTTT. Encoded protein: CASSSYSNQPQHF.

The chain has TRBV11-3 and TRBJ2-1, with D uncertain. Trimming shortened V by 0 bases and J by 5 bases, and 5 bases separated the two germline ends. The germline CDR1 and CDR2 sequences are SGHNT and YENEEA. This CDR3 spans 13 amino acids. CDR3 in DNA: TGTGCCAGCAGCTTAGATCGAGACAATGAGCAGTTCTTC. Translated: CASSLDRDNEQFF.

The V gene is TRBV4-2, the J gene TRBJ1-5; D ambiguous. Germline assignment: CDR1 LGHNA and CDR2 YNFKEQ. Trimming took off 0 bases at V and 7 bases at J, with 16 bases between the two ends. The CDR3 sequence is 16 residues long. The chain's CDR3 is CASSQDLAGWRQPQHF. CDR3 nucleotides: TGTGCCAGCAGCCAAGATTTAGCGGGATGGCGACAGCCCCAGCATTTT.

The CDR3 nucleotides are TGTGCCAGCAGCTTGGCACTAGCGGGGGTTTCGCAGTATTTT. It yields the protein CASSLALAGVSQYF. The chain joins TRBV5-8 to TRBJ2-3, with 11 bases identical to TRBD2. The CDR3 length is 14 residues. The trim removed 0 bases at V and 10 bases at J, leaving 4 bases unmatched. CDR1 is SGHTS and CDR2 is YDEGEE in the germline V gene.

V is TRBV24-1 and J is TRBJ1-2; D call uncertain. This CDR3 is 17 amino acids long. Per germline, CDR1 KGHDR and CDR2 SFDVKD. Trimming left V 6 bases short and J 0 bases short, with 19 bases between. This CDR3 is CATSSATDNDPNYGYTF. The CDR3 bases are TGTGCCACCAGTTCGGCAACAGACAACGACCCTAACTATGGCTACACCTTC.